Reported below is one TCR beta chain. This clonotype occurred many times. Its recognized antigen is unknown. Nothing much larger sits one base from this clone, and base qualities are not available. The sample originates from a study of blood T cells in healthy people across ages (dated by TCRdb to the mid-2010s). Regarding the study in general: In model experiments, template switching captured about one uniquely barcoded TCR beta cDNA molecule for every two T cells. Using deep sequencing normalized with unique cDNA molecular identifiers, the study measured how TCR beta repertoire diversity changes with age. The donors were divided into four age groups: young (average about 15 years), middle-aged (about 39), aged (approximately 64) and long-lived (about 84). For two donors (one aged 18 to 30 and one aged 80 or older), the study analyzed two additional independent replicas of 1 million unique cDNA reads from the same blood draw.

The investigation overall reported the following: Compared with the aged group, more naive CD4+ T cells, fewer expanded clones and increased TCR diversity were shown by the long-lived group, suggesting age selection. Donor CMV infection status was unknown, potentially confounding age-related changes in expanded clonotypes. Estimates of total diversity based on one million sequenced T cells were regarded as lower bounds and as underestimates. Observed TCR beta diversity per million T cells fell roughly linearly with age, and a significant reduction was already apparent by age roughly 40. The percentage of naive T cells measured by flow cytometry correlated strongly with observed TCR beta diversity. Bulk unsorted PBMC profiling prevented conclusive comparison of naive and antigen-experienced compartments.

The receptor library was made with 5' RACE. The sample was run on an Illumina HiSeq 2500. A second PCR of roughly 7 to 12 cycles was run with a J-beta primer mix and a sample-barcoded 5' primer. A template-switch 5' adaptor carrying 12 random nucleotides introduced a unique molecular identifier onto each TCR beta cDNA molecule. At least 2.5 million CDR3-containing paired-end reads were obtained from each sample. First-strand cDNA was synthesized from all RNA with the Mint cDNA synthesis kit, primed by a TRBC-specific oligonucleotide. Following uracil-DNA glycosylase treatment, all cDNA underwent a first 18-cycle PCR with the universal primers M1SS and BC2_uni_R. In the paper's pipeline: Each sample was normalized by randomly selecting 1 million high-quality reads, each carrying a distinct molecular identifier. Instead of being binned into consensus sequences, reads that shared molecular identifiers were thrown out. MiTCR, set to a Q25 quality threshold and the strictest error-elimination algorithm, was used for CDR3 identification, clonotype clustering and error correction. Lower-bound total TCR beta diversity was estimated with a nonparametric unseen species model using Euler transformation. TCRdb applied fastp at Q25 and MiXCR to the public reads, then kept only in-frame beta chains. A single entry per CDR3 protein holds the most common genes and DNA from its merged rows. These V and J calls originate from TCRdb's pipeline instead of the authors' own analysis. The table for this sample lists 800,000 to 950,000 distinct CDR3 sequences; roughly 29% of them were counted only once. Of the sample, about 10% falls within the top ten clones.

Systemically healthy Caucasian individuals from Russia, 35 to 40 in total and aged roughly 6 to 100 years, were included as donors. Around 10 milliliters of peripheral blood were collected from each donor into EDTA-treated Vacutainer tubes. Ficoll-Paque density-gradient centrifugation was used to isolate PBMCs, with at least 6.5 million per sample. Trizol reagent was used to extract total RNA from PBMCs, with at least 5.5 micrograms per sample. For every donor, an aliquot of PBMCs went through flow cytometry to measure the percentages of naive CD45RAhigh/CD27high T cells. Reading the germline V gene (reference sequence) gives CDR1 LNHDA and CDR2 SQIVND. The junction shows trimming of 9 bases on V and 3 bases on J, and the gene matches do not reach 6 bases of it. The CDR3 goes from the cysteine to the phenylalanine over 13 residues. The sequence is cut down to CDR3 DNA, 39 bases in frame from base 1.

This sample was also put to use in a study of T cells of mothers and their children. As the second paper documents: Nine systemically healthy Caucasian individuals served as donors, namely three mothers together with their six children. cDNA synthesis consumed the entire amount of extracted RNA, loaded at roughly 1.5 ug RNA in each 15 ul reaction. In the second PCR, sample barcodes and 2-4 random nucleotides were introduced via the M1S primer. Each mother yielded over 9.5 million TCR beta CDR3 reads and each child roughly 2.9 million reads. In both related and unrelated pairs, thymic selection shapes the output of TCR recombination in a similar way, with inherited differences having only a minor effect. Related mother-child pairs always showed normalized repertoire overlap that was slightly higher than in unrelated mother-child pairs, though the difference was never significant. No persistent microchimeric T cell clones were detected, at a sensitivity of around 97 clones per million clonotypes. The study used deep NGS to compare TCR beta repertoires of mothers and children, seeking features distinguishing related mother-child pairs from unrelated individuals. The mean age was around 40 +/- 4 years for the mothers and roughly 10 +/- 4 years for the children. After adapters were ligated using NEBNext reagents, the libraries underwent 100+100 nt paired-end sequencing on an Illumina HiSeq 2000. Mother and child libraries were prepared a month apart and sequenced in separate runs to prevent cross-contamination. Each donor had between about 450,000 and 2,200,000 distinct TCR beta clonotypes identified. Naive TCR beta clonotypes were estimated from low-frequency clonotypes matched to each donor's FACS-determined naive share, without sorting.

Sequenced: blood. This TCR came from a woman aged 40 to 50 in good health. The V and J segments used are TRBV19 and TRBJ2-7; 9 bases in the middle match TRBD1. The nucleotide sequence is TGTGCCAGCGATCCGGGACAGGGCTACGAGCAGTACTTC. This translates into CASDPGQGYEQYF.